These T cell receptor beta chains were read from a single sample in a study of patients and donors after allogeneic stem cell transplantation. TCRdb analysed the RT-PCR reads with MiXCR anew, one entry per CDR3 protein. The sample consists of about 150,000 distinct CDR3 sequences, 20% to 25% of them appearing once. Material: blood, either unsorted or a sorted T cell fraction (not recorded which). The origin of the receptors is a human donor who was either an allogeneic HSCT recipient or a stem cell or donor lymphocyte infusion donor (not recorded which). It is not recorded whose cells these are; they may come from a transplant donor. CDR3s include the opening cysteine and the closing phenylalanine or tryptophan. D genes are given only for firm matches.

- TRBJ1-4 TRBV29-1 CSATADGYNEKLFF
TRBD1 TRBJ1-2 TRBV7-9 CASSAGTGVKGYTF
- TRBJ2-1 TRBV12-3/TRBV12-4 CATRPRNNEQFF
TRBD1 TRBJ1-1 TRBV20-1 CSAPQGPNTEAFF
- TRBJ2-1 TRBV11-1 CASSFTGLNEQFF
- TRBJ2-3 TRBV3-1 CASSRLGQSTDTQYF
- TRBJ2-5 TRBV20-1 CSARDGRATLQETQYF
TRBD2 TRBJ2-5 TRBV6-2/TRBV6-3 CASSDLAGVTRETQYF
- TRBJ2-5 TRBV5-1 CASSETQETQYF
- TRBJ1-2 TRBV7-2 CASTQERIRYTF
- TRBJ1-1 TRBV12-3/TRBV12-4 CASTPNTEAFF
- TRBJ2-7 TRBV6-5 CASSYEQYF
- TRBJ2-5 TRBV6-6 CASWTREGQETQYF
- TRBJ2-5 TRBV11-2 CASSREWETQYF
TRBD2 TRBJ2-3 TRBV29-1 CSVEPAGVPDTQYF
TRBD1 TRBJ1-6 TRBV7-9 CASSDRDRGYSPLHF
- TRBJ1-4 TRBV30 CAWSRGPDEKLFF
- TRBJ1-2 TRBV20-1 CSARALFGSYF
- TRBJ1-3 TRBV3-1 CASSETGNSGNTIYF
- TRBJ1-2 TRBV5-1 CASSLEFTANYGYTF
- TRBJ2-3 TRBV3-1 CASSQGGAGSYTDTQYF
TRBD2 TRBJ2-3 TRBV2 CASSEFSGGLDTQYF
TRBD1 TRBJ2-1 TRBV29-1 CSVEDATGTDRRDEQFF
- TRBJ1-1 TRBV7-2 CASSPRRNTEAFF
- TRBJ1-1 TRBV29-1 CSVPQGMNTEAFF
- TRBJ1-4 TRBV19 CASRGQNEKLFF
- TRBJ1-1 TRBV9 CASSVDQGFTEAFF
- TRBJ2-3 TRBV29-1 CSVAFTDTQYF
TRBD1 TRBJ1-2 TRBV29-1 CSVEPAPGGNDGYTF
- TRBJ1-1 TRBV30 CAWSAKDTRNTEAFF
- TRBJ1-1 TRBV19 CASTTIDLKEAFF
- TRBJ2-3 TRBV12-3/TRBV12-4 CASSLFWGGDTQYF
TRBD1 TRBJ2-1 TRBV7-2 CASSPRTGGINEQFF
- TRBJ1-2 TRBV11-2 CASSLGPDKRTNYGYTF
- TRBJ2-5 TRBV5-1 CASSLAQNRMGETQYF
TRBD1 TRBJ1-1 TRBV12-3/TRBV12-4 CASSLPGGNTEAFF
- TRBJ2-7 TRBV12-3/TRBV12-4 CASGTALKGEQYF
- TRBJ2-5 TRBV5-1 CASSLLFREETQYF
- TRBJ2-5 TRBV10-3 CATIPNFGETQYF
- TRBJ2-1 TRBV20-1 CSASQGLGYLEQFF
- TRBJ1-6 TRBV27 CASSFGSGSPLHF
- TRBJ1-5 TRBV4-1 CASSQGILRQTAGEPQHF
- TRBJ2-5 TRBV5-1 CASSLLTQETQYF
- TRBJ1-2 TRBV12-3/TRBV12-4 CASSNRWGFNYGYTF
TRBD1 TRBJ1-2 TRBV20-1 CSASGQGGRNTF
- TRBJ2-7 TRBV7-9 CASSPGLATKPKPKYEQYF
- TRBJ2-1 TRBV5-1 CASSTYNEQFF
TRBD1 TRBJ1-5 TRBV20-1 CSARLGQGSQPQHF